This is a list of T cell receptor beta chains from one sample in a study of identical twins. Via MiXCR, TCRdb re-called the 5' RACE reads, giving one row per CDR3 protein. The sample has roughly 1.6 million distinct CDR3 sequences, 25% to 35% seen once. Sequenced input: cord blood. Receptors were obtained from a newborn girl in good health. CDR3s include the opening cysteine and the closing phenylalanine or tryptophan. D genes are given only for firm matches. Clone size is not always given. Where it is, it says once, few, many or a class for expanded clones.

NA	TRBV20-1	NA	TRBJ1-3	CSARVAENAGTIYF	TGCAGTGCTAGGGTGGCAGAGAACGCCGGCACCATATATTTT
TRBD1	TRBV27	few	TRBJ2-7	CASKETGKPYEQYF	TGTGCCAGCAAGGAGACAGGGAAGCCCTACGAGCAGTACTTC
TRBD1	TRBV6-1	few	TRBJ1-1	CASRRNPGQGAQNTEAFF	TGTGCCAGCAGAAGGAATCCGGGACAGGGGGCGCAGAACACTGAAGCTTTCTTT
NA	TRBV5-4	few	TRBJ1-1	CASSLNPDYEAFF	TGTGCCAGCAGCTTAAACCCCGATTATGAAGCTTTCTTT
TRBD2	TRBV4-2	NA	TRBJ2-4	CASSRGLAGGEKNIQYF	TGTGCCAGCAGCCGCGGACTAGCGGGAGGGGAGAAAAACATTCAGTACTTC
NA	TRBV20-1	few	TRBJ1-2	CSMTAYGYTF	TGCAGCATGACAGCCTATGGCTACACCTTC
NA	TRBV5-1	NA	TRBJ2-3	CASSVQLTDTQYF	TGCGCCAGCAGCGTACAACTGACAGATACGCAGTATTTT
NA	TRBV3-1	NA	TRBJ2-7	CASSNRGRLGRAGEQYF	TGTGCCAGCAGCAATAGGGGGCGACTAGGCCGAGCGGGGGAGCAGTACTTC
NA	TRBV7-2	once	TRBJ2-4	CASSLAALGEQYF	TGTGCCAGCAGCTTAGCCGCTTTGGGAGAGCAGTACTTC
TRBD2	TRBV2	NA	TRBJ2-7	CASSVSSGRGGEQYF	TGTGCCAGCAGTGTTTCTAGCGGGAGGGGAGGCGAGCAGTACTTC
NA	TRBV18	many	TRBJ2-7	CASSPSSSYEQYF	TGTGCCAGCAGCCCCTCTAGCTCCTACGAGCAGTACTTC
NA	TRBV6-1	NA	TRBJ1-2	CASSGIRDGLNYGYTF	TGTGCCAGCAGCGGAATCCGGGACGGGCTCAACTATGGCTACACCTTC
NA	TRBV7-2	many	TRBJ2-5	CASSPAGETQYF	TGTGCCAGCAGTCCCGCAGGGGAGACCCAGTACTTC
TRBD2	TRBV4-1	NA	TRBJ2-3	CASSLSLAGDTDTQYF	TGCGCCAGCAGCCTCTCACTAGCGGGGGACACAGATACGCAGTATTTT
NA	TRBV4-2	NA	TRBJ2-6	CASSQDRQPGANVLTF	TGTGCCAGCAGCCAAGACCGGCAGCCTGGGGCCAACGTCCTGACTTTC
TRBD2	TRBV11-2	NA	TRBJ2-4	CASSSLTSGGLRNIQYF	TGTGCCAGCAGCTCCCTGACTAGCGGGGGGCTAAGAAACATTCAGTACTTC
NA	TRBV12-3/TRBV12-4	NA	TRBJ1-3	CASSPRPSGNTIYF	TGTGCCAGCAGTCCCCGTCCCTCGGGAAACACCATATATTTT
NA	TRBV6-5	NA	TRBJ2-7	CASSTSPQGGSYEQYF	TGTGCCAGCAGTACTAGCCCCCAGGGGGGCTCCTACGAGCAGTACTTC
NA	TRBV29-1	NA	TRBJ1-4	CSVEDLREAGGELFF	TGCAGCGTTGAAGATCTTAGGGAAGCTGGTGGTGAACTGTTTTTT
TRBD1	TRBV5-6	NA	TRBJ1-1	CASSFRDRDEAFF	TGTGCCAGCAGCTTCCGGGACAGGGATGAAGCTTTCTTT
NA	TRBV14	NA	TRBJ2-3	CASSQLSGEIARPQYF	TGTGCCAGCAGCCAACTAAGTGGGGAAATAGCCCGCCCGCAGTATTTT
NA	TRBV12-3/TRBV12-4	NA	TRBJ2-3	CASSFADLSTDTQYF	TGTGCCAGCAGTTTTGCGGACCTGAGCACAGATACGCAGTATTTT
NA	TRBV9	few	TRBJ2-3	CASSADPGVADTQYF	TGTGCCAGCAGCGCCGACCCCGGGGTTGCAGATACGCAGTATTTT
NA	TRBV25-1	NA	TRBJ1-4	CASSAAATNEKLFF	TGTGCCAGCAGTGCGGCAGCAACTAATGAAAAACTGTTTTTT
NA	TRBV3-1	few	TRBJ2-1	CASSQGLNNEQFF	TGTGCCAGCAGCCAAGGGCTAAACAATGAGCAGTTCTTC
NA	TRBV18	NA	TRBJ1-2	CASSPSGGQGGYTF	TGTGCCAGCTCACCCTCGGGAGGGCAGGGCGGCTACACCTTC
NA	TRBV19	NA	TRBJ2-4	CASSNPGRAKNIQYF	TGTGCCAGTAGTAACCCTGGGAGAGCCAAAAACATTCAGTACTTC